The 16 T cell receptor beta chains reported below all come from one sample, sequenced in a study of molecular identifiers for immune sequencing clone quantification. MiXCR was run by TCRdb on the PCR reads, yielding one entry per CDR3 protein. The table includes approximately 630,000 distinct CDR3 sequences, around 25% detected once. Source material: naive CD8+ T cells from blood, with Jurkat cell RNA spiked in. As to subset: FACS-sorted CD8+CD4-CCR7+CD45RA+ naive T cells. The receptors come from a human donor in good health. Some libraries in this study had Jurkat cell RNA spiked in.

This clonotype was observed a few times. V is TRBV4-1 and J is TRBJ2-7; D gene uncertain. V lost 0 bases, J lost 3 bases, and 15 bases lay in between. The CDR3 sequence is 16 residues long. Germline CDR1 reads MGHRA; CDR2 reads YSYEKL. The CDR3 sequence: CASSQESERGVYEQYF. The CDR3 DNA is TGCGCCAGCAGCCAAGAAAGTGAGAGAGGAGTCTACGAGCAGTACTTC.

This rearrangement joins TRBV5-4 to TRBJ1-4; 7 bases are shared with TRBD1. With 4 bases clipped from V and 0 bases from J, the junction kept 6 bases outside the gene matches. From germline, CDR1 is SGHNT and CDR2 YYREEE (reference sequence). The length of the CDR3 is 16 residues. The CDR3 region is CASSRLGQSTNEKLFF. DNA of the CDR3: TGTGCCAGCAGCCGCTTGGGACAGTCAACTAATGAAAAACTGTTTTTT.

This clonotype appeared a few times. The chain recombines TRBV5-5 with TRBJ1-1; D gene ambiguous. Germline values: CDR1 SGHKS, CDR2 YYEKEE (reference sequence). This CDR3 spans 14 amino acids. The ends were cut back, 4 bases at V and 2 bases at J, with 12 bases in the middle. The CDR3 DNA reads as TGTGCCAGCAGCCCCGGAAAGGGTAACACTGAAGCTTTCTTT. Amino acid sequence: CASSPGKGNTEAFF.

Ten or more counts support this clonotype. This chain links TRBV29-1 with TRBJ1-1; a weak D match, TRBD1 (5 bases). Germline CDR1 is SQVTM and CDR2 is ANQGSEA. The CDR3 runs 13 residues. V lost 7 bases and J lost 1, with 13 bases in between. CDR3 sequence: CSATGGANTEAFF. The CDR3 coding sequence is TGCAGCGCTACTGGAGGGGCGAACACTGAAGCTTTCTTT.

The chain uses TRBV6-5 and TRBJ1-6, with TRBD1 as a possible D gene (5 bases). This CDR3 has 15 amino acids. Germline V CDR1 and CDR2: MNHEY, SVGAGI. Trimming shortened V by 2 bases and J by 9 bases, and 14 bases separated the two germline ends. Here the CDR3 DNA reads TGTGCCAGCAGTTACGGACCGGGGGACTCTTCACCCCTCCACTTT. This gives the protein CASSYGPGDSSPLHF.

In its sample, this clonotype was seen a few times. V gene TRBV4-3 combines with J gene TRBJ2-1; 13 nucleotides align to TRBD2. V was pared by 1 base and J by 8 bases, with 5 bases of the junction left unmatched. Germline assignment: CDR1 LGHNA and CDR2 YSLEER. CDR3 length: 16 amino acids. The CDR3 reads CASSQGTSGRYYEQFF. As DNA, the CDR3 is TGCGCCAGCAGCCAAGGGACTAGCGGGAGATATTATGAGCAGTTCTTC.

This clonotype was counted at least ten times. The chain links TRBV6-2 or TRBV6-3 to TRBJ2-3, with D perhaps TRBD1 (6 bases). Trimming left V 5 bases short and J 2 bases short, with 11 bases between. The germline V gene encodes CDR1 MNHEY and CDR2 SVGEGT. This CDR3 spans 14 amino acids. CDR3 sequence: CASSEQGYTDTQYF. Here the CDR3 DNA reads TGTGCCAGCAGTGAACAGGGTTACACAGATACGCAGTATTTT.

This clonotype appeared a few times. A much larger clonotype is one base distant, so this may be a read error. The V call is TRBV6-5, the J call TRBJ1-1, with D unclear. Germline-derived CDR1 and CDR2 are MNHEY and SVGAGI. This CDR3 has 14 residues. CDR3 region: CAGSYSYPGTEAFF. CDR3 coding DNA: TGTGCCGGCAGTTACTCGTATCCAGGCACTGAAGCTTTCTTT.

This clonotype has ten or more counts. The chain links TRBV7-9 to TRBJ1-4; D unresolved. V was pared by 5 bases and J by 13 bases, with 14 bases between. This CDR3 has 12 amino acids. Germline CDR1 SEHNR, CDR2 FQNEAQ (reference sequence). CDR3 nucleotides: TGTGCCAGCAGCGAGCCCGGGCAGAGACTGTTTTTT. Translated: CASSEPGQRLFF.

The V call is TRBV30, the J call TRBJ2-3; 14 nucleotides line up with TRBD2. Trimming at V came to 2 bases and at J to 3 bases, leaving 7 bases not matched to a gene. Germline V gene lookup returns CDR1 GTSNPN and CDR2 SVGIG (reference sequence). The CDR3 contains 17 residues. CDR3 nucleotide sequence: TGTGCCTGGAGTATCCGGACTAGCGGGAGGAGGACAGATACGCAGTATTTT. Its translation is CAWSIRTSGRRTDTQYF.

Concerning this clonotype itself: One base away lies a much larger clone, so this may be a sequencing read error. The chain links TRBV6-1 to TRBJ1-1; 9 bases match TRBD1. This CDR3 region has 16 residues. The germline CDR1 and CDR2 sequences are MNHNS and SASEGT. CDR3 coding DNA: TGTGTCAGCAGTGAAGCGAGGACAGGGGTGAACACTGAAGCTTTCTTT. It translates to CVSSEARTGVNTEAFF.

A remark on this clonotype: This sequence may be a read error, since a much larger clone differs from it by one base. J is TRBJ2-7 and V is TRBV28; 13 bases fit TRBD2. V gave up 8 bases and J gave up 2 bases; unmatched junction bases: 9. The V gene's germline CDR1 is MDHEN and CDR2 SYDVKM. The CDR3 has 16 residues. CDR3 DNA: TGTGCCAGCGGAACCGGGACTAGCGGGACCACCTACGAGCAGTACTTC. Translated: CASGTGTSGTTYEQYF.

Comment on this clonotype: A much larger clone differs by one base, so this may be a read error. This chain joins TRBV30 and TRBJ2-2; D is possibly TRBD1 or TRBD2 (5 bases each). The CDR3 is 15 residues long. Germline lookup yields CDR1 GTSNPN and CDR2 SVGIG (reference sequence). CDR3 coding DNA: TGTGCCTGGAGTTTGGAGACAGTTAACACCGGGGAGCTGTATTTT. Encoded protein: CAWSLETVNTGELYF.

The CDR3 coding sequence is TGCAGTGCTGGACCCGGGGGAGGGGACGAGCAGTACTTC. It translates to CSAGPGGGDEQYF. The V and J genes are TRBV20-1 and TRBJ2-7; 7 nucleotides agree with TRBD2. Trimming removed 5 bases from V and 5 bases from J; junction bases left unmatched: 9. This CDR3 contains 13 residues. CDR1 and CDR2 (germline): DFQATT, SNEGSKA (reference sequence).

This clonotype was seen only a few times. The J gene is TRBJ2-7, the V gene TRBV4-3; a weak D match, TRBD2 (6 bases). CDR1 and CDR2 (germline): LGHNA, YSLEER. The germline V and J ends were trimmed by 0 bases and 5 bases, with 14 bases remaining between them. This CDR3 comprises 15 residues. CDR3 loop: CASSQDRRLGDEQYF. CDR3 nucleotide sequence: TGCGCCAGCAGCCAAGATAGACGACTAGGGGACGAGCAGTACTTC.

Notes on this clonotype: A read error is possible here, since a much larger clone lies one base away. This rearrangement joins TRBV7-9 to TRBJ2-3; possibly TRBD1 for D (5 bases). Looked up from germline, CDR1 is SEHNR and CDR2 is FQNEAQ (reference sequence). The CDR3 totals 13 residues. V was cut by 8 bases and J by 2 bases, with 11 bases left in between. This CDR3 is CASGALLTDTQYF. The CDR3 bases are TGTGCCAGCGGGGCCTTACTCACAGATACGCAGTATTTT. The full variable domain, in which reference TRBV7-9 and TRBJ2-3 provide the parts outside the CDR3, is DTGVSQNPRHKITKRGQNVTFRCDPISEHNRLYWYRQTLGQGPEFLTYFQNEAQLEKSRLLSDRFSAERPKGSFSTLEIQRTEQGDSAMYLCASGALLTDTQYFGPGTRLTVL.